This T cell receptor beta chain was profiled in a study of T cell changes during pregnancy in multiple sclerosis. Sequencing used immunoSEQ multiplex PCR; TCRdb keeps in-frame clones, though not all of them. The repertoire holds around 38,000 clones, with approximately 92% as singletons. CDR3 size: 15 residues. Germline trimming cut 3 bases from V and 2 bases from J; bases unmatched to any gene: 2. Germline CDR1 SNHLY, CDR2 FYNNEI. The specimen was CD8+ T cells from peripheral blood mononuclear cells, collected in the third trimester of pregnancy. V gene TRBV2 combines with J gene TRBJ2-7; 12 positions agree with TRBD2. The clonotype originates from a female donor with multiple sclerosis, enrolled in a pregnancy study. CDR3 region: CASSEGLAGAYEQYF. The CDR3 DNA reads as TGTGCCAGCAGTGAGGGACTAGCGGGCGCCTACGAGCAGTACTTC.